The entry below gives a single T cell receptor beta chain sequence along with its context. This CDR3 is 14 amino acids long. Per the germline V gene, CDR1 is LNHDA and CDR2 is SQIVND (reference sequence). V gave up 2 bases and J gave up 3 bases, with 7 bases separating them. The protocol was immunoSEQ multiplex PCR, while the TCRdb copy is restricted to in-frame clones and leaves out a portion. The table lists 80,000 to 100,000 clones, approximately 90% of them singletons. The sample is drawn from a study of OX40 agonist ivuxolimab in advanced cancers. Here the sequenced sample was CD4+ or CD8+ T cells sorted from blood, taken in a trial of the OX40 agonist ivuxolimab. The genes are TRBV19 and TRBJ1-4, with no clear D. The receptor's source is an adult with an advanced solid tumor such as melanoma, head and neck, liver or kidney cancer. The CDR3 loop is CASSIPGSNEKLFF. For the CDR3, the DNA is TGTGCCAGTAGTATACCGGGATCTAATGAAAAACTGTTTTTT.